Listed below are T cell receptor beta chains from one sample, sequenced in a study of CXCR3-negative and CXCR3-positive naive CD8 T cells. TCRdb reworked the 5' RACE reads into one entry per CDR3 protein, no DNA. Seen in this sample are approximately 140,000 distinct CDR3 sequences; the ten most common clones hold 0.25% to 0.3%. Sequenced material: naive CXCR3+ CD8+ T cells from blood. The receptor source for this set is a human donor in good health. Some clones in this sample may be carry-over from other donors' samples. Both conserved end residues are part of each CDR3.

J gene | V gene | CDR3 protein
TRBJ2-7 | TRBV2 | CAVPGSSYEQYF
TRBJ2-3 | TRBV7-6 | CASSYRLAGDVDTQYF
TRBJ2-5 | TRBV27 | CASSVEGTQYF
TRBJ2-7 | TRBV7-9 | CASSSGRVGQGRPFYEQYF
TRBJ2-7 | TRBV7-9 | CASSLAPQTGGKYEQYF
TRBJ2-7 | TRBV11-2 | CASSFGAEFSYEQYF
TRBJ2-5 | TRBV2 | CASSEQGVNLQETQYF
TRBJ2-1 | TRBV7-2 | CASSLAVYEQFF
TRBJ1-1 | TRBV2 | CASRNTITGIPEAFF
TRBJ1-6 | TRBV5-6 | CASSLGVGNSPLHF
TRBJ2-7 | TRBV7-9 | CASSPRDSLSYEQYF
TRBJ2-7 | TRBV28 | CASTIGFRTPRNYEQYF
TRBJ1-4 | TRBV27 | CASSEDRAKLFF
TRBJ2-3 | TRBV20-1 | CSARARGRQGTDTQYF
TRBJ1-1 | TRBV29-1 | CSVAVGRLTEAFF
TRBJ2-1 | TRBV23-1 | CASSPPRKSSYNEQFF